The 10 T cell receptor beta chains below all came from one sample that was sequenced in a study of blood T cells in healthy people across ages. Next came a second PCR, run for about 6 to 11 cycles, which used a sample-barcoded 5' primer along with a J-beta primer mix. TCRdb fed the 5' RACE reads into MiXCR, producing one record per CDR3 protein. The repertoire holds 1.5 million to 1.9 million distinct CDR3 sequences, with less than 45% as singletons. What was sequenced was blood. The receptor set was obtained from a woman under 30 in good health.

This clonotype occurred a few times. V is TRBV15 and J is TRBJ1-1; D gene uncertain. The ends were cut back, 1 base at V and 5 bases at J, with 5 bases in the middle. The length of the CDR3 is 12 residues. Germline V gives CDR1 LNHNV, CDR2 YYDKDF (reference sequence). The CDR3 protein is CATSRVRTEAFF. CDR3 nucleotides: TGTGCCACCAGCAGAGTGCGAACTGAAGCTTTCTTT. Filled out from reference TRBV15 and TRBJ1-1, the complete variable domain reads DAMVIQNPRYQVTQFGKPVTLSCSQTLNHNVMYWYQQKSSQAPKLLFHYYDKDFNNEADTPDNFQSRRPNTSFCFLDIRSPGLGDTAMYLCATSRVRTEAFFGQGTRLTVV.

The rearrangement uses TRBV7-2 and TRBJ2-4; D is possibly TRBD1 (6 bases). There are 12 residues in the CDR3. From germline, CDR1 is SGHTA and CDR2 FQGNSA. The V end lost 5 bases, the J end lost 11 bases, and 13 bases lay between the germline ends. The CDR3 nucleotides are TGTGCCAGCAGCCGTGAGTGGGGGCTTCAGTACTTC. Translated: CASSREWGLQYF.

This clonotype turned up a few times. The chain is built from TRBV9 and TRBJ2-1; TRBD2 agrees at 7 bases. The CDR3 extends over 16 amino acids. V was pared by 4 bases and J by 0 bases, with 7 bases of the junction left unmatched. CDR1 SGDLS and CDR2 YYNGEE come from the germline V gene. In DNA form, the CDR3 reads TGTGCCAGCAGCTTCACGACTAGCTTCTCCTACAATGAGCAGTTCTTC. It yields the protein CASSFTTSFSYNEQFF.

The rearrangement links TRBV20-1 to TRBJ2-3; weak D call: TRBD1 (5 bases). The CDR3 consists of 14 residues. The V gene's germline CDR1 is DFQATT and CDR2 SNEGSKA (reference sequence). Trimming shortened V by 4 bases and J by 0 bases, and 11 bases separated the two germline ends. The CDR3 loop is CSAKDIPSTDTQYF. As DNA, the CDR3 is TGCAGTGCTAAGGACATTCCTAGCACAGATACGCAGTATTTT.

This clonotype was found once. The V gene is TRBV2, the J gene TRBJ1-5, with 7 bases lining up with TRBD1. The CDR3 covers 13 residues. J was trimmed by 6 bases and V by 8 bases; bases with no gene match: 7. Germline V gives CDR1 SNHLY, CDR2 FYNNEI. CDR3 in DNA: TGTGCCAGCGGGGACCAGGGGGGTCAGCCCCAGCATTTT. Translating gives CASGDQGGQPQHF.

The chain recombines TRBV28 with TRBJ2-1; 8 nucleotides agree with TRBD1. The end of the DNA aligns better with TRBJ2-7, so the J call may be wrong. The CDR3 runs 17 residues. Looked up from germline, CDR1 is MDHEN and CDR2 is SYDVKM. CDR3 in DNA: TGTGCCAGCAGTTTACCCGGGGCAGGGGGCCTTTCCTACGAGCAGTACTTC. Protein product: CASSLPGAGGLSYEQYF.

The chain recombines TRBV10-2 with TRBJ2-2; D remains unclear. With 2 bases removed from V and 4 bases from J, the gap between germline ends came to 5 bases. CDR1 WSHSY and CDR2 SAAADI come from the germline V gene. There are 13 residues in the CDR3. Here the CDR3 DNA reads TGCGCCAGCAGTGAGCTATTCACCGGGGAGCTGTTTTTT. It specifies CASSELFTGELFF.

This chain joins TRBV7-9 and TRBJ2-4; D might be TRBD1 (6 bases). The CDR3 length is 15 residues. CDR1 is SEHNR and CDR2 is FQNEAQ in the germline V gene (reference sequence). With 3 bases removed from V and 3 bases from J, the gap between germline ends came to 12 bases. The CDR3 nucleotides read TGTGCCAGCAGCTTCCAGGGGTCGGTCAAAAACATTCAGTACTTC. Translated, it gives CASSFQGSVKNIQYF.

The rearrangement uses TRBV20-1 and TRBJ2-3; the match to TRBD1 covers 7 bases. The CDR3 contains 15 residues. CDR1 is DFQATT, CDR2 SNEGSKA, per germline (reference sequence). Losses at the gene ends were 6 bases for V and 2 bases for J; bases not matched to a gene: 11. The CDR3 DNA reads as TGCAGTGCCCTATCAGGGGGAACGGCCACAGATACGCAGTATTTT. This gives the protein CSALSGGTATDTQYF.

The chain has TRBV29-1 and TRBJ2-1; weak D call: TRBD1 (5 bases). This CDR3 has 12 residues. CDR1 and CDR2 from the germline V gene are SQVTM and ANQGSEA. Trimming removed 4 bases at V and 7 bases at J, with 11 bases between. The CDR3 reads CSVGRQNNEQFF. The CDR3 DNA reads TGCAGCGTTGGTAGACAGAATAATGAGCAGTTCTTC.